These 22 T cell receptor beta chains share one sample of origin, sequenced in a study of T cell responses to AZD1222 COVID-19 vaccine. The protocol was immunoSEQ multiplex PCR, while the TCRdb copy is restricted to in-frame clones and leaves out a portion. The repertoire holds 110,000 to 150,000 clones, with roughly 91% as singletons. The input for sequencing was peripheral blood, taken on day 0 of AZD1222 vaccination. The receptors derive from an adult in good health.

The chain's CDR3 is CAWMRGLGNTEAFF. The CDR3 DNA sequence: TGTGCCTGGATGAGGGGCTTAGGGAACACTGAAGCTTTCTTT. V is TRBV30 and J is TRBJ1-1; a possible D gene is TRBD1 (5 bases). V was clipped by 4 bases and J by 1 base, with 13 bases between them. Germline lookup yields CDR1 GTSNPN and CDR2 SVGIG (reference sequence). The CDR3 contains 14 residues.

This clone was detected once. This chain joins TRBV9 and TRBJ2-2; D gene unclear. This CDR3 comprises 14 residues. Germline V gene data show CDR1 as SGDLS and CDR2 as YYNGEE. Trimming took 2 bases from V and 0 from J, leaving 5 bases between them. CDR3 region: CASSVAANTGELFF. As DNA, the CDR3 is TGTGCCAGCAGCGTCGCCGCGAACACCGGGGAGCTGTTTTTT. Looking up the rest from reference TRBV9 and TRBJ2-2 gives the full variable domain: DSGVTQTPKHLITATGQRVTLRCSPRSGDLSVYWYQQSLDQGLQFLIQYYNGEERAKGNILERFSAQQFPDLHSELNLSSLELGDSALYFCASSVAANTGELFFGEGSRLTVL.

This rearrangement joins TRBV6-2 or TRBV6-3 to TRBJ2-5; 12 bases align to TRBD2. CDR1 MNHEY and CDR2 SVGEGT come from the germline V gene. The CDR3 loop spans 17 amino acids. J was trimmed by 7 bases and V by 0 bases; bases with no gene match: 9. The CDR3 loop reads CASSYSKPSGGDWTQYF. The CDR3 DNA reads as TGTGCCAGCAGTTACTCGAAGCCTAGCGGGGGGGATTGGACCCAGTACTTC.

V usage is TRBV19 and J usage is TRBJ2-1, with D unclear. This CDR3 is 15 amino acids long. Looked up from germline, CDR1 is LNHDA and CDR2 is SQIVND (reference sequence). The V end was cut by 6 bases, the J end by 0 bases, with 12 bases between. CDR3 protein: CASSRDSSSYNEQFF. CDR3 bases: TGTGCCAGTAGCAGAGACTCGAGCTCCTACAATGAGCAGTTCTTC. The whole variable domain, remainder taken from reference TRBV19 and TRBJ2-1, is DGGITQSPKYLFRKEGQNVTLSCEQNLNHDAMYWYRQDPGQGLRLIYYSQIVNDFQKGDIAEGYSVSREKKESFPLTVTSAQKNPTAFYLCASSRDSSSYNEQFFGPGTRLTVL.

This clone was found once. This rearrangement joins TRBV28 to TRBJ1-1; D remains ambiguous. Germline V gives CDR1 MDHEN, CDR2 SYDVKM. The V gene lost 6 bases and the J gene lost 4 bases, with 12 bases spanning the gap. CDR3 length: 13 residues. The CDR3 nucleotides read TGTGCCAGCAGCTTTCGTCCATCCACTGAAGCTTTCTTT. It is translated as CASSFRPSTEAFF.

The genes are TRBV20-1 and TRBJ2-3, with D maybe TRBD2 (6 bases). Germline values: CDR1 DFQATT, CDR2 SNEGSKA (reference sequence). The length of the CDR3 is 13 residues. The V end lost 3 bases, the J end lost 3 bases, and 10 bases lay between the germline ends. The CDR3: CSASRLATDTQYF. The DNA for the CDR3 is TGCAGTGCTAGTCGTCTAGCGACAGATACGCAGTATTTT.

The chain couples TRBV19 to TRBJ1-5, with D perhaps TRBD1 (5 bases). V lost 3 bases and J lost 7, with 10 bases in between. This CDR3 is built from 13 residues. CDR1 is LNHDA and CDR2 is SQIVND in the germline V gene (reference sequence). The CDR3 region has the DNA TGTGCCAGTAGTATTGGGTGGGGGCAGCCCCAGCATTTT. Protein: CASSIGWGQPQHF.

The chain carries TRBV7-2 and TRBJ2-7; D is perhaps TRBD2 (5 bases). This CDR3 spans 13 amino acids. The germline V and J ends were trimmed by 2 bases and 3 bases, with 8 bases remaining between them. CDR1 is SGHTA and CDR2 is FQGNSA in the germline V gene. The CDR3: CASSLPGYYEQYF. In DNA form, the CDR3 reads TGTGCCAGCAGCTTACCGGGGTACTACGAGCAGTACTTC.

This chain links TRBV6-1 with TRBJ2-1; the D gene is possibly TRBD2 (6 bases). In germline, CDR1 is MNHNS, CDR2 SASEGT. The ends were cut back, 2 bases at V and 2 bases at J, with 13 bases in the middle. This CDR3 comprises 16 residues. In DNA form, the CDR3 reads TGTGCCAGCAGTGAATTTCTAGCGTTGGCCTACAATGAGCAGTTCTTC. This codes for CASSEFLALAYNEQFF.

This clone was found once. V and J are TRBV9 and TRBJ1-1, with D possibly TRBD1 on 6 matching bases. The CDR3 has 15 residues. V lost 3 bases to trimming and J lost 1 base, with 13 bases between them. Germline assignment: CDR1 SGDLS and CDR2 YYNGEE. The CDR3 loop is CASSAYRDENTEAFF. CDR3 in DNA: TGTGCCAGCAGCGCGTACAGGGACGAGAACACTGAAGCTTTCTTT. The full variable domain, its missing parts supplied by reference TRBV9 and TRBJ1-1, is DSGVTQTPKHLITATGQRVTLRCSPRSGDLSVYWYQQSLDQGLQFLIQYYNGEERAKGNILERFSAQQFPDLHSELNLSSLELGDSALYFCASSAYRDENTEAFFGQGTRLTVV.

The chain carries TRBV19 and TRBJ2-1, with 9 bases aligning to TRBD1. The V gene's germline CDR1 is LNHDA and CDR2 SQIVND (reference sequence). This CDR3 has 15 residues. V lost 2 bases, J lost 8 bases, and 7 bases stayed unmatched. The CDR3 loop reads CASSIQGTGYYEQFF. CDR3 coding DNA: TGTGCCAGTAGTATACAGGGGACAGGGTATTATGAGCAGTTCTTC.

This clone was observed once. This sequence joins TRBV7-2 and TRBJ1-3; perhaps TRBD1 as D (5 bases). The CDR3 runs 14 residues. Germline V gives CDR1 SGHTA, CDR2 FQGNSA. V lost 7 bases, J lost 2 bases, and 12 bases lay in between. CDR3 residues: CASTQLGAGNTIYF. In DNA form, the CDR3 reads TGTGCCAGCACCCAGCTGGGGGCTGGAAACACCATATATTTT.

This clone appeared a single time. CDR3 sequence (DNA): TGTGCCAGCTGGGAGAGGAGGGGGGCAGATACGCAGTATTTT. This codes for CASWERRGADTQYF. The chain carries TRBV5-4 and TRBJ2-3; D may match TRBD1 or TRBD2 (6 bases each). The CDR3 is made up of 14 amino acids. The germline V gene encodes CDR1 SGHNT and CDR2 YYREEE (reference sequence). The V and J ends lost 7 bases and 4 bases respectively, with 16 bases between them.

The gene calls are TRBV23-1 and TRBJ1-5; no clear D. TRBV23-1 is treated as an ORF (open reading frame) with a function not yet certain. Trimming pared 4 bases from V and 3 bases from J, leaving 19 bases between. The CDR3 contains 17 residues. The CDR3 nucleotides read TGCGCCAGCAGTCCCCCGTCTCGCAGGTTGCACAATCAGCCCCAGCATTTT. It specifies CASSPPSRRLHNQPQHF.

V gene TRBV3-1 (or the pseudogene TRBV3-2) combines with J gene TRBJ2-3, with 7 bases identical to TRBD2. Germline values: CDR1 LGHDT, CDR2 YNNKEL (reference sequence). This CDR3 is 19 amino acids long. V shed 1 base and J 0 bases; nucleotides not matched to a gene: 13. CDR3: CASSQGPLLAIASTDTQYF. The DNA of the CDR3 is TGTGCCAGCAGCCAAGGACCCCTACTAGCGATCGCTAGCACAGATACGCAGTATTTT.

The genes are TRBV5-8 and TRBJ2-3, with a possible D match to TRBD1 (5 bases). The CDR3 extends over 16 amino acids. The germline V and J ends were trimmed by 5 bases and 3 bases, with 19 bases remaining between them. Germline CDR1 SGHTS, CDR2 YDEGEE. The CDR3 is CASSAGRNAQTDTQYF. CDR3 nucleotides: TGTGCCAGCAGTGCAGGGCGGAACGCCCAGACAGATACGCAGTATTTT.

J is TRBJ1-2 and V is TRBV30; D is perhaps TRBD1 (5 bases). Germline values: CDR1 GTSNPN, CDR2 SVGIG (reference sequence). V dropped 4 bases and J dropped 3 bases, with 15 bases sitting between them. The CDR3 sequence is 14 residues long. CDR3 amino acids: CAWIRGTGDYGYTF. CDR3 in DNA: TGTGCCTGGATTAGGGGAACGGGGGACTATGGCTACACCTTC.

V gene TRBV5-1 combines with J gene TRBJ1-1; no definite D call. Trimming left V 0 bases short and J 7 bases short, with 7 bases between. Germline V lookup: CDR1 SGHRS, CDR2 YFSETQ. The CDR3 sequence is 12 residues long. Here the CDR3 reads CASSLGSNEAFF. CDR3 in DNA: TGCGCCAGCAGCTTGGGCAGCAATGAAGCTTTCTTT.

A note on this clone: This same CDR3 is encoded by further DNA sequences in the sample. The chain is built from TRBV6-2 or TRBV6-3 and TRBJ2-2, with 9 bases that match TRBD2. The CDR3 spans 17 residues. Germline CDR1 and CDR2: MNHEY and SVGEGT. The trim removed 5 bases at V and 6 bases at J, leaving 13 bases unmatched. The CDR3 spells CASSTQLAGGPAGELFF. Written as DNA, the CDR3 is TGTGCCAGCAGTACCCAACTCGCGGGGGGGCCGGCCGGGGAGCTGTTTTTT.

This chain joins TRBV7-9 and TRBJ2-5; D not certain. The CDR3 loop spans 12 amino acids. Germline-derived CDR1 and CDR2 are SEHNR and FQNEAQ (reference sequence). V was clipped by 0 bases and J by 5 bases, with 4 bases between them. The CDR3 region is CASSLATETQYF. CDR3 DNA sequence: TGTGCCAGCAGCTTAGCGACGGAGACCCAGTACTTC.

The chain employs TRBV9 and TRBJ2-7; 11 bases are shared with TRBD1. The CDR3 has 16 residues. The germline V gene encodes CDR1 SGDLS and CDR2 YYNGEE. With 0 bases clipped from V and 2 bases from J, the junction kept 4 bases outside the gene matches. CDR3 DNA: TGTGCCAGCAGCGTAGCTCCGGGACAGGGGGCCTACGAGCAGTACTTC. As protein: CASSVAPGQGAYEQYF.

The chain carries TRBV3-1 (or the pseudogene TRBV3-2) and TRBJ2-2; possible D gene TRBD1, 5 bases. The CDR3 sequence is 14 residues long. CDR1 LGHDT and CDR2 YNNKEL come from the germline V gene (reference sequence). V lost 4 bases, J lost 3 bases, and 9 bases lay in between. The CDR3 region has the DNA TGTGCCAGCAGCCCTGACAGCTACACCGGGGAGCTGTTTTTT. It codes for CASSPDSYTGELFF.